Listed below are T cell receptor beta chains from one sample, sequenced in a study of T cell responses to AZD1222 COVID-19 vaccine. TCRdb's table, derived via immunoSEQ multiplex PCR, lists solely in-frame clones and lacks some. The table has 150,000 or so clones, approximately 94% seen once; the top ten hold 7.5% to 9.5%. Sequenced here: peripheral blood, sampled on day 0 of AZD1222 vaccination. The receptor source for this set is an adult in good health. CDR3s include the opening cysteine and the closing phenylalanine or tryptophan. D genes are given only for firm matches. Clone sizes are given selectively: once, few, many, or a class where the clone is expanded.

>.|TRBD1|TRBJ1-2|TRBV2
CASSVPGGDDYGYTF
TGTGCCAGCAGTGTCCCAGGGGGCGACGACTATGGCTACACCTTC
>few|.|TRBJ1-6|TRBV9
CASSSGQSNSPLHF
TGTGCCAGCAGCTCCGGACAGTCGAATTCACCCCTCCACTTT
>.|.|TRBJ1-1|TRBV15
CATSRGEGEIIEAFF
TGTGCCACCAGCAGAGGGGAAGGGGAGATCATTGAAGCTTTCTTT
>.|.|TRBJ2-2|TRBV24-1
CATSSLQGAGELFF
TGTGCCACCAGCTCATTACAGGGTGCCGGGGAGCTGTTTTTT
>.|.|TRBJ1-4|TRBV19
CASSSWTGEKLFF
TGTGCCAGTAGTTCCTGGACGGGGGAAAAACTGTTTTTT
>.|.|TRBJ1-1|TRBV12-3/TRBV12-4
CASSLGPLKAFF
TGTGCCAGCAGTTTAGGGCCCCTCAAGGCTTTCTTT
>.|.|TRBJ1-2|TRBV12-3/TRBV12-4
CASRRGGGYTF
TGTGCCAGCAGGAGGGGGGGTGGCTACACCTTC
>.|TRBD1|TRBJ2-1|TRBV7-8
CASRTIGGSHNEQFF
TGTGCCAGCAGGACTATAGGGGGCTCCCACAATGAGCAGTTCTTC
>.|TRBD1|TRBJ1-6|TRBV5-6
CASMGHGTGKAPGNSPLHF
TGTGCCAGCATGGGCCACGGGACAGGGAAGGCCCCAGGGAATTCACCCCTCCACTTT
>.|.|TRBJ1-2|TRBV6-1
CASSEGGESDGYTF
TGTGCCAGCAGTGAAGGAGGGGAGAGTGATGGCTACACCTTC
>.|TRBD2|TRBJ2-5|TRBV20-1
CSASVAGGLQETQYF
TGCAGTGCTAGTGTAGCGGGGGGGCTCCAAGAGACCCAGTACTTC
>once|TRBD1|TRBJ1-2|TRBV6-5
CATYYYGQGNYGYTF
TGTGCCACCTATTACTACGGACAGGGGAACTATGGCTACACCTTC
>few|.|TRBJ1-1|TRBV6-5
CASSYSGRVNTEAFF
TGTGCCAGCAGTTACTCGGGTAGGGTGAACACTGAAGCTTTCTTT
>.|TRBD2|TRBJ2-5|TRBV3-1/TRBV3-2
CASSQGPSGGGETQYF
TGTGCCAGCAGCCAAGGCCCTAGCGGGGGTGGAGAGACCCAGTACTTC